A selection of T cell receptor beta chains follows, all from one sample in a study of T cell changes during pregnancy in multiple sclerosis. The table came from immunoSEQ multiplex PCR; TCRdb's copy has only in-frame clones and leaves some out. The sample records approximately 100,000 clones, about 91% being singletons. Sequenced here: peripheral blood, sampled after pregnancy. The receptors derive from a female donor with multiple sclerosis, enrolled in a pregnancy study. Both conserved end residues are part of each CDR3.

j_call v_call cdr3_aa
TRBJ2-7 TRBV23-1 CASSLPQRGSYEQYF
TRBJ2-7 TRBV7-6 CASSSKVTGRQYF
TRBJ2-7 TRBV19 CASSTVPGLAGSYEQYF
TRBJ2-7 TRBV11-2 CASSPDRGHHEQYF
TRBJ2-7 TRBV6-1 CASGGGTSAYEQYF
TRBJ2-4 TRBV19 CASSIDLSTGEVAKNIQYF
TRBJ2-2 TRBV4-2 CASSQERLANTGELFF
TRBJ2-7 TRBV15 CATSRRQGTSYGNEQYF
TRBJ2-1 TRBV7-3 CASSLGGREEQFF
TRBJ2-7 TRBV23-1 CASSHQAGYEQYF
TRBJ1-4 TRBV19 CASKGQELRKLFF
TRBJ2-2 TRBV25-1 CASRRQGRPGELFF
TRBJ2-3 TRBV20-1 CSAEEADTQYF
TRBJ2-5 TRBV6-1 CASSERQGGETQYF
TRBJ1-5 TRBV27 CASSPRDRGGNQPQHF
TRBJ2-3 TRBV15 CATSREPGGGPGTDTQYF
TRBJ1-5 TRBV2 CASSAGTSRTGSNQPQHF
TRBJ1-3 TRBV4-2 CASSQDRKSSGNTIYF
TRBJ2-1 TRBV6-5 CASRRQGPYNEQFF
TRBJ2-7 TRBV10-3 CAISAPGQGFYEQYF
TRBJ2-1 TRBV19 CASSIAGGDYNEQFF
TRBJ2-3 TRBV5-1 CASSLEPSGGGSTDTQYF
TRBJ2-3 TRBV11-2 CASSLGTRLAGAVPQF
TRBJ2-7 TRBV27 CASSSGQIYEQYF
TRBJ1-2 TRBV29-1 CSFGGGVNYGYTF
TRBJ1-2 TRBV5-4 CASSEEYGQYYGYTF
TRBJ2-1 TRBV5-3 CARSCLAGPPGEQFF
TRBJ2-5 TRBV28 CASSPGLAGVETQYF
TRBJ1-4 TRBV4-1 CASSQVVDRNEKLFF
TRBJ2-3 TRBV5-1 CASSLGTSGRTDTQYF
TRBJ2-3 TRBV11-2 CASTTIRDRTDTQYF
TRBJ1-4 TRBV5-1 CASSLTGGNEKLFF
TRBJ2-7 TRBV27 CASSLTTGGFYEQYF
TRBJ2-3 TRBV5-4 CASSPQGLAGTTDTQYF
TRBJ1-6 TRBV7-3 CASSLTRTPGQGSSPLHF
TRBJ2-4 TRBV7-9 CASSLGQFAKNIQYF
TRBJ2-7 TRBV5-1 CASSGESYEQYF
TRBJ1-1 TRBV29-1 CSVEDGGGRGEAFF
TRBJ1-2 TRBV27 CASSYNRGHYGYTF
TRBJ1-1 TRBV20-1 CSATGGTEAFF
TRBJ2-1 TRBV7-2 CASSLLGTSGAREQFF
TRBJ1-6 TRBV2 CASSESRGESSPLHF
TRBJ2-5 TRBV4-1 CASSLGGGGQETQYF
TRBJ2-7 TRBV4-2 CASSQVTSGVGEYEQYF
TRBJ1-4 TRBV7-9 CASRARDSPNEKLFF
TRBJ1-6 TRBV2 CASKRSTGGVVNSPLHF
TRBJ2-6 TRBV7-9 CASSPQGGRANVLTF
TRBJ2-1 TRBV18 CASSSVGTSGSYNEQFF
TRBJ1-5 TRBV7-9 CASRCRGGDSERNQPQHF
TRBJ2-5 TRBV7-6 CASSLGTAEETQYF
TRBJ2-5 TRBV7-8 CASSPPDDRGYQETQYF